A selection of T cell receptor beta chains follows, all from one sample in a study of cytomegalovirus exposure and HLA in healthy donors. Assay used: immunoSEQ multiplex PCR; TCRdb lists only in-frame clones, some missing. The sample yields fewer than 150,000 clones, around 78% seen once. The sample taken for sequencing was PBMCs. The source of these receptors is a male donor in good health and CMV-seronegative. CDR3s include the opening cysteine and the closing phenylalanine or tryptophan. A D gene is named only where the DNA matches it firmly. Only some rows state a clone size, as once, few, many or a class for expanded clones.

abundance: .
j_gene: TRBJ2-7
d_gene: .
v_gene: TRBV29-1
CDR3nt: TGCAGCGTTGAAGATGAGGGCGGGCGGGAGCAGTACTTC
CDR3aa: CSVEDEGGREQYF

abundance: few
j_gene: TRBJ2-5
d_gene: .
v_gene: TRBV18
CDR3nt: TGTGCCAGCTCACTTAACGGTGATGGGACCCAGTACTTC
CDR3aa: CASSLNGDGTQYF

abundance: .
j_gene: TRBJ1-5
d_gene: TRBD1
v_gene: TRBV15
CDR3nt: TGTGCCACCAGCAGAGGGACAGGGGAGAATCAGCCCCAGCATTTT
CDR3aa: CATSRGTGENQPQHF

abundance: .
j_gene: TRBJ1-1
d_gene: .
v_gene: TRBV6-1
CDR3nt: TGTGCCAGCAATCTCGGGGGGACAAACACTGAAGCTTTCTTT
CDR3aa: CASNLGGTNTEAFF

abundance: .
j_gene: TRBJ2-5
d_gene: .
v_gene: TRBV2
CDR3nt: TGTGCCAGCACCCTACAAGAGACCCAGTACTTC
CDR3aa: CASTLQETQYF

abundance: .
j_gene: TRBJ1-5
d_gene: TRBD1
v_gene: TRBV18
CDR3nt: TGTGCCAGCTCAGTTGACAGGGATCAGCCCCAGCATTTT
CDR3aa: CASSVDRDQPQHF

abundance: .
j_gene: TRBJ2-6
d_gene: .
v_gene: TRBV7-5
CDR3nt: TGTGCCAGAAGCTCAGAACGAGGGGGGGCCAACGTCCTGACTTTC
CDR3aa: CARSSERGGANVLTF

abundance: few
j_gene: TRBJ2-7
d_gene: .
v_gene: TRBV13
CDR3nt: TGTGCCAGCAGCGAGTCACAGGGATACTCCTACGAGCAGTACTTC
CDR3aa: CASSESQGYSYEQYF

abundance: .
j_gene: TRBJ2-1
d_gene: TRBD1
v_gene: TRBV7-2
CDR3nt: TGTGCCAGCAGCCTACGACAAACAGGGGGGATTTTCAATGAGCAGTTCTTC
CDR3aa: CASSLRQTGGIFNEQFF

abundance: .
j_gene: TRBJ2-7
d_gene: TRBD1
v_gene: TRBV30
CDR3nt: TGTGCCTGGATTCCCGGGACAGGGGGCGGCGAGCAGTACTTC
CDR3aa: CAWIPGTGGGEQYF

abundance: .
j_gene: TRBJ2-5
d_gene: TRBD2
v_gene: TRBV18
CDR3nt: TGTGCCAGCTCACCGAGTAGCGGGAGGGAAACTTTGGAGACCCAGTACTTC
CDR3aa: CASSPSSGRETLETQYF

abundance: .
j_gene: TRBJ2-1
d_gene: .
v_gene: TRBV19
CDR3nt: TGTGCCAGTAGTTATTTTTATGAGCAGTTCTTC
CDR3aa: CASSYFYEQFF

abundance: .
j_gene: TRBJ2-5
d_gene: .
v_gene: TRBV5-1
CDR3nt: TGCGCCAGCAGCTTGATGACTCAAGAGACCCAGTACTTC
CDR3aa: CASSLMTQETQYF

abundance: .
j_gene: TRBJ1-5
d_gene: .
v_gene: TRBV5-1
CDR3nt: TGCGCCAGCAGCGCGGACTCGGAGGGTAATCAGCCCCAGCATTTT
CDR3aa: CASSADSEGNQPQHF

abundance: .
j_gene: TRBJ1-1
d_gene: TRBD1
v_gene: TRBV7-3
CDR3nt: TGTGCCAGCAGCTTGGGACAGGGAATGAACACTGAAGCTTTCTTT
CDR3aa: CASSLGQGMNTEAFF

abundance: .
j_gene: TRBJ2-1
d_gene: .
v_gene: TRBV6-5
CDR3nt: TGTGCCAGCAGCTCCCCGATACGGGATGAGCAGTTCTTC
CDR3aa: CASSSPIRDEQFF

abundance: .
j_gene: TRBJ2-1
d_gene: .
v_gene: TRBV19
CDR3nt: TGTGCCAGTAGCGGGAACCCAGTGAATGAGCAGTTCTTC
CDR3aa: CASSGNPVNEQFF

abundance: .
j_gene: TRBJ2-7
d_gene: TRBD2
v_gene: TRBV6-6
CDR3nt: TGTGCCAGCGCCGCGGGAGGTGCCTACGAGCAGTACTTC
CDR3aa: CASAAGGAYEQYF

abundance: few
j_gene: TRBJ2-2
d_gene: .
v_gene: TRBV5-4
CDR3nt: TGTGCCAGCAGCGTAACAGGGGGGGCAGGGGAGCTGTTTTTT
CDR3aa: CASSVTGGAGELFF

abundance: .
j_gene: TRBJ1-1
d_gene: .
v_gene: TRBV9
CDR3nt: TGTGCCAGCAGCGTAGCGGGAAGTAGCAACACTGAAGCTTTCTTT
CDR3aa: CASSVAGSSNTEAFF

abundance: few
j_gene: TRBJ1-5
d_gene: TRBD1
v_gene: TRBV6-5
CDR3nt: TGTGCCAGCAGTTACGGGCAGGGGGTCCGCCCCCAGCATTTT
CDR3aa: CASSYGQGVRPQHF

abundance: .
j_gene: TRBJ2-5
d_gene: .
v_gene: TRBV2
CDR3nt: TGTGCCAGCAGTTCAGGGTACGAGACCCAGTACTTC
CDR3aa: CASSSGYETQYF

abundance: .
j_gene: TRBJ2-2
d_gene: TRBD2
v_gene: TRBV2
CDR3nt: TGTGCCAGCTTAGGGAGCGGGGGGGAAAACACCGGGGAGCTGTTTTTT
CDR3aa: CASLGSGGENTGELFF

abundance: .
j_gene: TRBJ2-2
d_gene: .
v_gene: TRBV5-1
CDR3nt: TGCGCCACTTCCTTTTACCAGGGGAGTACCGGGGAGCTGTTTTTT
CDR3aa: CATSFYQGSTGELFF

abundance: .
j_gene: TRBJ2-4
d_gene: TRBD1
v_gene: TRBV6-6
CDR3nt: TGTGCCAGCGCCGGGACAGGGAAAAACATTCAGTACTTC
CDR3aa: CASAGTGKNIQYF

abundance: .
j_gene: TRBJ2-7
d_gene: TRBD1
v_gene: TRBV2
CDR3nt: TGTGCCAGGGGATCCGACAGGGGGATCGACGAGCAGTACTTC
CDR3aa: CARGSDRGIDEQYF

abundance: .
j_gene: TRBJ2-7
d_gene: .
v_gene: TRBV6-1
CDR3nt: TGTGCCAGCAGTGAAGCGTTTGGCAGGGGCCATTTGTTCTCCTACGAGCAGTACTTC
CDR3aa: CASSEAFGRGHLFSYEQYF

abundance: .
j_gene: TRBJ1-4
d_gene: .
v_gene: TRBV28
CDR3nt: TGTGCCAGCAGTGGCAGCGCCGAGGTTGCTAATGAAAAACTGTTTTTT
CDR3aa: CASSGSAEVANEKLFF

abundance: .
j_gene: TRBJ1-1
d_gene: TRBD1
v_gene: TRBV27
CDR3nt: TGTGCCAGCAGTCCTAGGACAGGGGGTAAAGACACTGAAGCTTTCTTT
CDR3aa: CASSPRTGGKDTEAFF

abundance: .
j_gene: TRBJ2-2
d_gene: TRBD2
v_gene: TRBV5-6
CDR3nt: TGTGCCAGCAGCTTTGATACACTAGCGGGGGTTAACGGGGAGCTGTTTTTT
CDR3aa: CASSFDTLAGVNGELFF

abundance: .
j_gene: TRBJ1-1
d_gene: TRBD1
v_gene: TRBV6-5
CDR3nt: TGTGCCAGCAGTTACTCCTGGACAGGGGCCAGCACTGAAGCTTTCTTT
CDR3aa: CASSYSWTGASTEAFF

abundance: .
j_gene: TRBJ2-1
d_gene: .
v_gene: TRBV30
CDR3nt: TGTGCCTGGAGTACAGCACGGGGATATAGGAATGAGCAGTTCTTC
CDR3aa: CAWSTARGYRNEQFF

abundance: .
j_gene: TRBJ2-5
d_gene: TRBD2
v_gene: TRBV11-3
CDR3nt: TGTGCCAGCAGCCAGGGGACTAGCGTCCAAGGAGGGGAGACCCAGTACTTC
CDR3aa: CASSQGTSVQGGETQYF

abundance: once
j_gene: TRBJ1-2
d_gene: TRBD1
v_gene: TRBV9
CDR3nt: TGTGCCAGCAGCCCCCGACAGGGGTCGATTAAAGGCTACACCTTC
CDR3aa: CASSPRQGSIKGYTF

abundance: .
j_gene: TRBJ2-5
d_gene: TRBD1
v_gene: TRBV10-3
CDR3nt: TGTGCCATCAGTGAGGGCAGGGGGAAAGAGACCCAGTACTTC
CDR3aa: CAISEGRGKETQYF